This TCR beta chain derives from a study of cytomegalovirus exposure and HLA in healthy donors. About the study: Among the 398 donors who were genotyped, 81% fell in the genetic ancestry cluster that is associated with self-reported Caucasian donors.

Both 60 Vbeta primers and 13 Jbeta primers went into the PCR. The protocol was immunoSEQ multiplex PCR, while the TCRdb copy is restricted to in-frame clones and leaves out a portion. The sample consists of hundreds of thousands of clones, roughly 88% of them appearing once. For this clone: Its antigen is undetermined.

Germline V gene data show CDR1 as SGDLS and CDR2 as YYNGEE. The CDR3 sequence is 14 residues long. With 0 bases removed from V and 3 bases from J, the gap between germline ends came to 9 bases. Study observations and caveats: The study recorded 164 TCR beta chains that were cytomegalovirus-associated. One later analysis reportedly identified an Asian-associated ancestry cluster that showed fewer N-insertions than the approximately 700-donor mean.

Sample: PBMCs. The chain has TRBV9 and TRBJ1-2; D is possibly TRBD1 (6 bases). The receptor was derived from a boy aged 2 to 10 in good health and CMV-seronegative. CDR3 sequence (DNA): TGTGCCAGCAGCGTAGAGGGGGTAGACTATGGCTACACCTTC. Its translation: CASSVEGVDYGYTF. The variable domain in full, completed from reference TRBV9 and TRBJ1-2, reads DSGVTQTPKHLITATGQRVTLRCSPRSGDLSVYWYQQSLDQGLQFLIQYYNGEERAKGNILERFSAQQFPDLHSELNLSSLELGDSALYFCASSVEGVDYGYTFGSGTRLTVV.